This passage covers 20 T cell receptor beta chains from one sample sequenced in a study of shared clonotypes between healthy human individuals. Measured with immunoSEQ multiplex PCR; TCRdb has only the in-frame clones, and not every one. Of approximately 2.5 million clones listed, more than 80% were seen once; the top ten hold 0.14%. Input material: naive CD4+ T cells sorted from blood. Subset defined: CD45RA+ positively selected. Source of these receptors: a man in his late teens or twenties in good health.

This rearrangement joins TRBV6-5 to TRBJ1-2; 8 nucleotides align to TRBD1. This CDR3 is built from 14 residues. Trimming cost V 5 bases and J 5 bases; bases outside gene matches: 7. Germline V gene data show CDR1 as MNHEY and CDR2 as SVGAGI. Here the CDR3 DNA reads TGTGCCAGCAGTCGGACAGGGTGGGGATATGGCTACACCTTC. The encoded protein is CASSRTGWGYGYTF.

This clone was seen once. The genes are TRBV12-5 and TRBJ2-1; TRBD2 matches at 11 bases. The CDR3 length is 15 residues. The germline gives CDR1 LGHNT, CDR2 FRNRAP. V trimming: 7 bases; J trimming: 9 bases; junction bases outside the gene matches: 11. CDR3 in DNA: TGTGCTAGTGCCTTAATAGCGGGGGGGCTAAGTGAGCAGTTCTTC. Protein: CASALIAGGLSEQFF.

The chain carries TRBV2 and TRBJ1-1; D is unresolved. The CDR3 is 15 amino acids. The V and J ends lost 6 bases and 6 bases respectively, with 20 bases between them. Germline CDR1 and CDR2: SNHLY and FYNNEI. CDR3: CASSPRGIIPPEAFF. CDR3 coding DNA: TGTGCCAGCAGCCCTCGTGGGATTATCCCCCCTGAAGCTTTCTTT.

Concerning this clone: Other nucleotide sequences in the sample specify the same CDR3. The chain recombines TRBV29-1 with TRBJ2-1, with a tentative D call TRBD1 (6 bases). CDR3 size: 12 residues. The V and J ends lost 6 bases and 4 bases respectively, with 10 bases between them. Germline CDR1 is SQVTM and CDR2 is ANQGSEA. Written as DNA, the CDR3 is TGCAGCGTGGGGGCCGGTTACAATGAGCAGTTCTTC. Residues: CSVGAGYNEQFF.

As regards this clone: The junction and the germline gene differ at one end; a read error may be behind it. The rearrangement links TRBV5-1 to TRBJ2-5; D ambiguous. The CDR3 covers 14 residues. CDR1 is SGHRS, CDR2 YFSETQ, per germline. As DNA, the CDR3 is TGCGCCAGCAGCTTGGCCCTCGGGTCTGAGACTCAGTACTTC. Amino acid sequence: CASSLALGSETQYF.

V usage is TRBV7-8 and J usage is TRBJ2-7; 7 positions match TRBD2. Germline-derived CDR1 and CDR2 are SGHVS and FQNEAQ. The CDR3 is 15 residues long. J was trimmed by 3 bases and V by 5 bases; bases with no gene match: 10. DNA for the CDR3: TGTGCCAGCAGCCAACGGACTAGTCAGGACTACGAGCAGTACTTC. It encodes CASSQRTSQDYEQYF.

The rearrangement links TRBV6-6 to TRBJ2-6; possibly TRBD1 or TRBD2 for D (6 bases each). With 8 bases removed from V and 2 bases from J, the gap between germline ends came to 13 bases. CDR3 length: 15 amino acids. Per the germline V gene, CDR1 is MNHNY and CDR2 is SVGAGI (reference sequence). The CDR3 region is CASSLGGTGANVLTF. The CDR3 nucleotides are TGTGCCAGCTCCTTAGGGGGGACTGGGGCCAACGTCCTGACTTTC.

This chain joins TRBV10-3 and TRBJ1-1, with TRBD1 as a possible D gene (5 bases). The germline CDR1 and CDR2 sequences are ENHRY and SYGVKD. This CDR3 contains 15 residues. V lost 6 bases to trimming and J lost 1 base, with 15 bases between them. The CDR3 sequence: CAIRPAGRENTEAFF. DNA for the CDR3: TGTGCCATCAGGCCTGCAGGGAGGGAGAACACTGAAGCTTTCTTT.

For this clone: Other DNA sequences in the sample encode the same CDR3. J is TRBJ2-1 and V is TRBV2; TRBD2 aligns across 10 bases. CDR3 length: 15 amino acids. V shed 6 bases and J 0 bases; nucleotides not matched to a gene: 2. Germline V gives CDR1 SNHLY, CDR2 FYNNEI. The CDR3 sequence is CASRGLASSYNEQFF. The CDR3 DNA sequence: TGTGCCAGCAGGGGACTAGCGAGCTCCTACAATGAGCAGTTCTTC.

This clone appeared once. The rearrangement joins TRBV7-8 to TRBJ1-2; possibly TRBD1 for D (6 bases). The CDR3 is made up of 14 amino acids. Per the germline V gene, CDR1 is SGHVS and CDR2 is FQNEAQ. V was cut by 5 bases and J by 2 bases, with 12 bases left in between. The CDR3 spells CASSGRTANYGYTF. The CDR3, as DNA: TGTGCCAGCAGCGGAAGGACAGCAAACTATGGCTACACCTTC.

In its sample, this clone was seen once. The rearrangement joins TRBV5-1 to TRBJ2-5, with a tentative D call TRBD1 (6 bases). CDR3 size: 15 residues. V lost 1 base to trimming and J lost 5 bases, with 15 bases between them. Germline CDR1 is SGHRS and CDR2 is YFSETQ. The chain's CDR3 is CASSLFGGQGETQYF. Here the CDR3 DNA reads TGCGCCAGCAGCTTGTTTGGGGGACAAGGGGAGACCCAGTACTTC.

The sample holds one count of this clone. The chain links TRBV6-5 to TRBJ2-1; unclear D gene. V lost 6 bases and J 10 bases, leaving 10 bases between the germline ends. Germline CDR1 is MNHEY and CDR2 is SVGAGI. This CDR3 comprises 11 residues. The CDR3 here is CASSSLWEQFF. Here the CDR3 DNA reads TGTGCCAGCAGCTCCCTTTGGGAGCAGTTCTTC.

The chain has TRBV11-2 and TRBJ2-1, with a weak D call TRBD1 (5 bases). This CDR3 region has 13 residues. From germline, CDR1 is SGHAT and CDR2 FQNNGV. Trimming stripped 6 bases from V and 4 bases from J, with 10 bases between. The CDR3 nucleotides read TGTGCCAGCAGTTTTGGGGCGTACAATGAGCAGTTCTTC. Translation: CASSFGAYNEQFF. The full variable domain, rest sourced from reference TRBV11-2 and TRBJ2-1, is EAGVAQSPRYKIIEKRQSVAFWCNPISGHATLYWYQQILGQGPKLLIQFQNNGVVDDSQLPKDRFSAERLKGVDSTLKIQPAKLEDSAVYLCASSFGAYNEQFFGPGTRLTVL.

The rearrangement uses TRBV5-1 and TRBJ2-2; possibly TRBD1 or TRBD2 for D (5 bases each). This CDR3 spans 16 amino acids. Per the germline V gene, CDR1 is SGHRS and CDR2 is YFSETQ. V gave up 0 bases and J gave up 6 bases, with 15 bases separating them. CDR3 DNA: TGCGCCAGCAGCTTGGGCGACTCCCAGGGACCCGGGGAGCTGTTTTTT. Its translation: CASSLGDSQGPGELFF.

This chain uses TRBV30 with TRBJ1-4; D perhaps matches TRBD1 (5 bases). The CDR3 is 12 residues long. CDR1 and CDR2 (germline): GTSNPN, SVGIG (reference sequence). V was pared by 5 bases and J by 4 bases, with 8 bases between. The CDR3 loop is CAWDRYNEKLFF. CDR3 DNA: TGTGCCTGGGACAGATATAATGAAAAACTGTTTTTT.

V usage is TRBV10-3 and J usage is TRBJ2-1; D remains unclear. This CDR3 region has 12 residues. The ends were cut back, 0 bases at V and 9 bases at J, with 6 bases in the middle. Germline V lookup: CDR1 ENHRY, CDR2 SYGVKD. CDR3 region: CAISESGFEQFF. DNA for the CDR3: TGTGCCATCAGTGAGTCAGGATTTGAGCAGTTCTTC.

V gene TRBV7-3 combines with J gene TRBJ2-3, with a tentative D call TRBD1 (6 bases). The CDR3 consists of 14 residues. The V end was cut by 2 bases, the J end by 6 bases, with 12 bases between. From germline, CDR1 is SGHTA and CDR2 FQGTGA. Here the CDR3 reads CASSLGQTPDTQYF. The CDR3 nucleotides are TGTGCCAGCAGCTTAGGACAGACTCCGGATACGCAGTATTTT. Based on the CDR3 plus reference TRBV7-3 and TRBJ2-3, the full variable domain is GAGVSQTPSNKVTEKGKYVELRCDPISGHTALYWYRQSLGQGPEFLIYFQGTGAADDSGLPNDRFFAVRPEGSVSTLKIQRTERGDSAVYLCASSLGQTPDTQYFGPGTRLTVL.

This clone was recorded only once. The DNA of the CDR3 is TGCGCCAGCAGCCCTAAAAGGGGGTCACAACCGAACACCGGGGAGCTGTTTTTT. This translates into CASSPKRGSQPNTGELFF. This chain links TRBV5-1 with TRBJ2-2, with D perhaps matching TRBD1 (6 bases). Trimming shortened V by 4 bases and J by 0 bases, and 19 bases separated the two germline ends. This CDR3 spans 18 amino acids. Germline CDR1 reads SGHRS; CDR2 reads YFSETQ.

The rearrangement uses TRBV6-1 and TRBJ1-3, with D maybe TRBD1 (5 bases). Between the trimmed V and J ends, which lost 0 bases and 7 bases, there was a span of 7 bases. CDR1 and CDR2 from the germline V gene are MNHNS and SASEGT. This CDR3 spans 13 amino acids. The CDR3 loop reads CASSEAWGNTIYF. The CDR3 region has the DNA TGTGCCAGCAGTGAAGCCTGGGGGAACACCATATATTTT.

On this clone: Other DNA sequences of this sample code for an identical CDR3. The rearrangement uses TRBV7-3 and TRBJ2-1; tentative D call: TRBD1 (5 bases). V shed 2 bases and J shed 1 base, with 9 bases lying between them. The CDR3 loop spans 15 amino acids. CDR1 SGHTA and CDR2 FQGTGA come from the germline V gene. In DNA, the CDR3 is TGTGCCAGCAGCTTATCAGGGCTATCCTACAATGAGCAGTTCTTC. It codes for CASSLSGLSYNEQFF.